A selection of T cell receptor beta chains follows, all from one sample in a study of blood T cell repertoires in COVID-19. Produced via immunoSEQ multiplex PCR; TCRdb's table is partial and in-frame only. This sample has 350,000 to 550,000 clones, with approximately 90% found just once. Sequenced: peripheral blood. Receptors originate from a woman in her 30s with acute or convalescent COVID-19. The CDR3 runs from the conserved cysteine through the conserved F or W. A D gene is named only where the DNA matches it firmly. For some rows the clone size is stated as once, few or many, or as a class when expanded; others skip it.

DNA: TGTGCCTGGAGATTAGCGGGGGGCCGGGAGACCCAGTACTTC
CDR3: CAWRLAGGRETQYF
size: NA
J: TRBJ2-5
D: TRBD2
V: TRBV30

DNA: TGTGCCAGTAGTATAGGCAGTATGTCGCCCCAGCATTTT
CDR3: CASSIGSMSPQHF
size: NA
J: TRBJ1-5
D: NA
V: TRBV19

DNA: TGCGCCAGCAGCCCAACTAGCGGGGCTTGGGATGAGCAGTACTTC
CDR3: CASSPTSGAWDEQYF
size: NA
J: TRBJ2-7
D: TRBD2
V: TRBV4-1

DNA: TGTGCCAGCAGCCCGGGACAAAGCCGCGCAGATACGCAGTATTTT
CDR3: CASSPGQSRADTQYF
size: NA
J: TRBJ2-3
D: NA
V: TRBV28

DNA: TGTGCCAGCAGTTTAAGCGGGCTAGCGCACAATGAGCAGTTCTTC
CDR3: CASSLSGLAHNEQFF
size: NA
J: TRBJ2-1
D: NA
V: TRBV28

DNA: TGTGCCAGCAGTTTCATCCTAGCGGGGGGCCTAGAGACCCAGTACTTC
CDR3: CASSFILAGGLETQYF
size: NA
J: TRBJ2-5
D: TRBD2
V: TRBV11-2

DNA: TGCGCCAGCAGCCAAGAGGGGGGGACTAGCACAGATACGCAGTATTTT
CDR3: CASSQEGGTSTDTQYF
size: NA
J: TRBJ2-3
D: TRBD2
V: TRBV4-1

DNA: TGTGCCAGTAGTCATAGACAGGACGAGCAGTACTTC
CDR3: CASSHRQDEQYF
size: few
J: TRBJ2-7
D: NA
V: TRBV19

DNA: TGTGCCAGTAGTAACCGGGACAGGGGGCAGGATGAGCAGTTCTTC
CDR3: CASSNRDRGQDEQFF
size: NA
J: TRBJ2-1
D: TRBD1
V: TRBV19

DNA: TGTGCCAGCAGCAAGCGCGGCGGGTTCAGACACAATGAGCAGTTCTTC
CDR3: CASSKRGGFRHNEQFF
size: NA
J: TRBJ2-1
D: NA
V: TRBV27

DNA: TGCGCCAGCAGCCACGGGACAGGGCAGGGTAATGAAAAACTGTTTTTT
CDR3: CASSHGTGQGNEKLFF
size: NA
J: TRBJ1-4
D: TRBD1
V: TRBV5-1

DNA: TGTGCCAGCACTTTCCTGGCAGCCAGGAATTCACCCCTCCACTTT
CDR3: CASTFLAARNSPLHF
size: NA
J: TRBJ1-6
D: NA
V: TRBV27

DNA: TGTGCCAGCAGCCAAGCGCGAGGGACTAGCGGGAGGAGCTCCTACGAGCAGTACTTC
CDR3: CASSQARGTSGRSSYEQYF
size: NA
J: TRBJ2-7
D: TRBD2
V: TRBV4-2

DNA: TGTGCCAGCAGCGCCGCTAGAAGTGGTGCTGGGGAGCTGTTTTTT
CDR3: CASSAARSGAGELFF
size: once
J: TRBJ2-2
D: NA
V: TRBV6-5

DNA: TGTGCCACCAGTGATACCGTTACAGGTTCCGAGCAGTACTTC
CDR3: CATSDTVTGSEQYF
size: NA
J: TRBJ2-7
D: NA
V: TRBV24-1

DNA: TGTGCCAGCAGTTTAAGACAGGGGGCTTTTGAAGCTTTCTTT
CDR3: CASSLRQGAFEAFF
size: NA
J: TRBJ1-1
D: TRBD1
V: TRBV27

DNA: TGTGCCAGCACGAGGGACAGGGTCACAGATACGCAGTATTTT
CDR3: CASTRDRVTDTQYF
size: once
J: TRBJ2-3
D: TRBD1
V: TRBV2

DNA: TGTGCCACCAGTGATCATCCGGGACAGACTCTCACCGGGGAGCTGTTTTTT
CDR3: CATSDHPGQTLTGELFF
size: NA
J: TRBJ2-2
D: TRBD1
V: TRBV24-1

DNA: TGTGCCAGCAGTATAGCGGACACCGGGGAGCTGTTTTTT
CDR3: CASSIADTGELFF
size: few
J: TRBJ2-2
D: NA
V: TRBV6-5

DNA: TGTGCCAGCAGTGGACAGGGGTTGGGCACCGGGGAGCTGTTTTTT
CDR3: CASSGQGLGTGELFF
size: NA
J: TRBJ2-2
D: TRBD1
V: TRBV2

DNA: TGTGCCAGCAGCAAGGGGTTCCAATACGAGCAGTACTTC
CDR3: CASSKGFQYEQYF
size: NA
J: TRBJ2-7
D: NA
V: TRBV6-5

DNA: TGTGCCACCAGTGGTTCGGGACAGGGGACTGAAGCTTTCTTT
CDR3: CATSGSGQGTEAFF
size: once
J: TRBJ1-1
D: TRBD1
V: TRBV24-1

DNA: TGTGCCAGCAGTGAGAGCAATCAGCCCCAGCATTTT
CDR3: CASSESNQPQHF
size: NA
J: TRBJ1-5
D: NA
V: TRBV28

DNA: TGTGCCAGCAGGTGGAGGTCCTCTAGCAATCAGCCCCAGCATTTT
CDR3: CASRWRSSSNQPQHF
size: NA
J: TRBJ1-5
D: NA
V: TRBV2

DNA: TGCGCCAGCAGCCTTTGGGGGGTTAGCACAGATACGCAGTATTTT
CDR3: CASSLWGVSTDTQYF
size: NA
J: TRBJ2-3
D: NA
V: TRBV5-1

DNA: TGTGCCAGCAGCTTAGACACCTATCAGCCCCAGCATTTT
CDR3: CASSLDTYQPQHF
size: NA
J: TRBJ1-5
D: NA
V: TRBV7-8

DNA: TGCGCCAGCAGCTCCAACAGGGGTCCCTACGAGCAGTACTTC
CDR3: CASSSNRGPYEQYF
size: once
J: TRBJ2-7
D: TRBD1
V: TRBV5-1

DNA: TGTGCCAGCAGTGAACGGCGGGGGGGGGTGAAGACCCAGTACTTC
CDR3: CASSERRGGVKTQYF
size: NA
J: TRBJ2-5
D: TRBD2
V: TRBV2

DNA: TGCGCCAGCAGCTTAGCCGGGACAGAGAATTCACCCCTCCACTTT
CDR3: CASSLAGTENSPLHF
size: NA
J: TRBJ1-6
D: TRBD1
V: TRBV5-1

DNA: TGTGCCAGCAGGGCCCCGAACACTGAAGCTTTCTTT
CDR3: CASRAPNTEAFF
size: NA
J: TRBJ1-1
D: NA
V: TRBV2

DNA: TGTGCCAGCAGCTTAGCGTATATCAGCGGGGCCAGGCTCGGGGAGCTGTTTTTT
CDR3: CASSLAYISGARLGELFF
size: NA
J: TRBJ2-2
D: TRBD2
V: TRBV7-8

DNA: TGCGCCAGCAGCCAAGGATCTCTCAGGGGTCTTCGTGACGAGCAGTACTTC
CDR3: CASSQGSLRGLRDEQYF
size: NA
J: TRBJ2-7
D: NA
V: TRBV4-1

DNA: TGTGCCAGCAGTGAAGGGGCGGTCACTGAAGCTTTCTTT
CDR3: CASSEGAVTEAFF
size: few
J: TRBJ1-1
D: NA
V: TRBV25-1

DNA: TGTGCCACCAGTGATTCGCGTAGCAATCAGCCCCAGCATTTT
CDR3: CATSDSRSNQPQHF
size: NA
J: TRBJ1-5
D: NA
V: TRBV24-1

DNA: TGTGCCAGCAGCCCCGACAGGGGGGACACCGGGGAGCTGTTTTTT
CDR3: CASSPDRGDTGELFF
size: NA
J: TRBJ2-2
D: TRBD1
V: TRBV5-6

DNA: TGTGCCAGCAGCCAAGGGCGACAGACCCCCCAAGAGACCCAGTACTTC
CDR3: CASSQGRQTPQETQYF
size: NA
J: TRBJ2-5
D: NA
V: TRBV3-1/TRBV3-2

DNA: TGCGCCAGCAGCCAAGGGCTGGGTGAGGATCAGCCCCAGCATTTT
CDR3: CASSQGLGEDQPQHF
size: NA
J: TRBJ1-5
D: NA
V: TRBV4-1

DNA: TGTGCCAGTCCAGGGGCAGGGGTGGCACTCGATTATGGCTACACCTTC
CDR3: CASPGAGVALDYGYTF
size: NA
J: TRBJ1-2
D: NA
V: TRBV2

DNA: TGCGCCAGCAGCCTAGAGGGCGGGCGGAATGAAGCTTTCTTT
CDR3: CASSLEGGRNEAFF
size: NA
J: TRBJ1-1
D: NA
V: TRBV5-1

DNA: TGCAGTGCTAGTAAACAGGGGTACGAGCAGTACTTC
CDR3: CSASKQGYEQYF
size: once
J: TRBJ2-7
D: TRBD1
V: TRBV20-1

DNA: TGCAGCGTGGCCCGTAGTAGCGGGGGGACAGATACGCAGTATTTT
CDR3: CSVARSSGGTDTQYF
size: NA
J: TRBJ2-3
D: TRBD2
V: TRBV29-1

DNA: TGTGCCAGCAGCAGATGGAGAAAGATTAATTCACCCCTCCACTTT
CDR3: CASSRWRKINSPLHF
size: NA
J: TRBJ1-6
D: NA
V: TRBV21-1

DNA: TGCGCCAGCAGCCCTCCCGGTCCACCCCTCCACTTT
CDR3: CASSPPGPPLHF
size: NA
J: TRBJ1-6
D: NA
V: TRBV23-1

DNA: TGTGCCAGCAGCCCAGTAGGGAGTGAAGCTTTCTTT
CDR3: CASSPVGSEAFF
size: NA
J: TRBJ1-1
D: NA
V: TRBV9

DNA: TGTGCCAGCGGGGCAGTCATGGTCACAGATACGCAGTATTTT
CDR3: CASGAVMVTDTQYF
size: NA
J: TRBJ2-3
D: NA
V: TRBV2

DNA: TGTGCCAGCAAGAGGATGTCAGGGGACCAAGAGACCCAGTACTTC
CDR3: CASKRMSGDQETQYF
size: NA
J: TRBJ2-5
D: NA
V: TRBV21-1

DNA: TGTGCCAGCAGTTTTCGGACAGGGGGCAATCAGCCCCAGCATTTT
CDR3: CASSFRTGGNQPQHF
size: once
J: TRBJ1-5
D: TRBD1
V: TRBV28

DNA: TGTGCCACCTCGAATAAACACCGCTCTGGAAACACCATATATTTT
CDR3: CATSNKHRSGNTIYF
size: NA
J: TRBJ1-3
D: NA
V: TRBV24-1